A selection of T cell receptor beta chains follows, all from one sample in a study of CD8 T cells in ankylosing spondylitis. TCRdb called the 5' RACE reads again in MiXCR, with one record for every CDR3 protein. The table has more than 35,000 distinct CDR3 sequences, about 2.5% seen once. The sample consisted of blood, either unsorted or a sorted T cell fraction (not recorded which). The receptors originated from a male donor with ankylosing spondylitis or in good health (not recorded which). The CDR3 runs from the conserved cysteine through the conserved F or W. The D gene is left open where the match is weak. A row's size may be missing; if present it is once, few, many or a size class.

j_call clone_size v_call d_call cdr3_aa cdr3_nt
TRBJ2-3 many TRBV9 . CASSGSTQASTDTQYF TGTGCCAGCAGCGGATCGACCCAAGCTAGCACAGATACGCAGTATTTT
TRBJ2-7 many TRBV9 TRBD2 CASSVDLAGQTYEQYF TGTGCCAGCAGCGTAGACCTAGCGGGACAAACCTACGAGCAGTACTTC
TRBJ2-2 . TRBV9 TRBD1 CASSQGTANTGELFF TGTGCCAGCAGCCAAGGGACAGCGAACACCGGGGAGCTGTTTTTT
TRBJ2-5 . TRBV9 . CASSGRGQSEETQYF TGTGCCAGCAGCGGGAGGGGACAGTCCGAAGAGACCCAGTACTTC
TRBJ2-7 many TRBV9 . CASSVEIGTSLSYEQYF TGTGCCAGCAGCGTAGAGATCGGGACCTCCCTTTCCTACGAGCAGTACTTC
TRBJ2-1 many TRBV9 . CASSGGTSSYNEQFF TGTGCCAGCAGCGGCGGGACTTCCTCCTACAATGAGCAGTTCTTC
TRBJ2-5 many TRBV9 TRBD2 CASSVGPAGGTQYF TGTGCCAGCAGCGTAGGTCCAGCGGGAGGGACCCAGTACTTC
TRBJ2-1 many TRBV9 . CASSVAAYGDEQFF TGTGCCAGCAGCGTAGCTGCATACGGGGACGAGCAGTTCTTC
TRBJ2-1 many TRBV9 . CASSPKPKGHEQFF TGTGCCAGCAGTCCGAAGCCCAAAGGACATGAGCAGTTCTTC
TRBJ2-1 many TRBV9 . CASSPGVGFDNEQFF TGTGCCAGCAGCCCCGGGGTGGGGTTCGACAATGAGCAGTTCTTC
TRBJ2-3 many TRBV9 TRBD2 CASSVMSSGESTDTQYF TGTGCCAGCAGCGTAATGTCTAGCGGGGAAAGCACAGATACGCAGTATTTT
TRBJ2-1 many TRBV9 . CASSVEDLVGNEQFF TGTGCCAGCAGCGTAGAGGACTTGGTGGGCAATGAGCAGTTCTTC
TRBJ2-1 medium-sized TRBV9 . CASSVTGLVIEQFF TGTGCCAGCAGCGTAACCGGTTTAGTGATTGAGCAGTTCTTC
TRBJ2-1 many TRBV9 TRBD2 CASSAPLGTSGRNEQFF TGTGCCAGCAGCGCACCCCTTGGGACTAGCGGGAGAAATGAGCAGTTCTTC
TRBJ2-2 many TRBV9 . CASSVATRPYAGELFF TGTGCCAGCAGCGTAGCTACTCGACCGTACGCCGGGGAGCTGTTTTTT
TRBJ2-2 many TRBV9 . CASSVAPNTGELFF TGTGCCAGCAGCGTAGCACCCAACACCGGGGAGCTGTTTTTT
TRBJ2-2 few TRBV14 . CASSQDGRTPNTGELFF TGTGCCAGCAGCCAAGATGGAAGGACCCCGAACACCGGGGAGCTGTTTTTT
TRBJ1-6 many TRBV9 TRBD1 CASSEIPAGQGNSPLHF TGTGCCAGCAGCGAGATCCCTGCGGGACAGGGGAATTCACCCCTCCACTTT
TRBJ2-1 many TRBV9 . CASSVNGPNEQFF TGTGCCAGCAGCGTAAACGGGCCGAATGAGCAGTTCTTC
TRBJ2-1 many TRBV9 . CASSVVASVSEQFF TGTGCCAGCAGCGTAGTAGCTAGCGTGTCTGAGCAGTTCTTC
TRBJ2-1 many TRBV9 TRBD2 CASTPGLVDNEQFF TGTGCCAGCACCCCGGGACTAGTTGACAATGAGCAGTTCTTC
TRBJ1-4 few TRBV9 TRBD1 CASSVTDRGHNEKLFF TGTGCCAGCAGCGTGACCGACAGGGGCCATAATGAAAAACTGTTTTTT
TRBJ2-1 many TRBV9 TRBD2 CASSTRLAGNLNEQFF TGTGCCAGCAGCACCCGACTAGCGGGAAACCTCAATGAGCAGTTCTTC
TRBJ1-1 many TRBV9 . CASSVDVRGNTEAFF TGTGCCAGCAGCGTAGACGTAAGGGGTAACACTGAAGCTTTCTTT
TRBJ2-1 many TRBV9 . CASSVDPVGEQFF TGTGCCAGCAGCGTAGACCCAGTTGGTGAGCAGTTCTTC
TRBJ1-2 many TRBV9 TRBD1 CASSVGGQGDYGYTF TGTGCCAGCAGCGTAGGGGGACAGGGGGACTATGGCTACACCTTC
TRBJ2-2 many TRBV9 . CASRPTGGWTGELFF TGTGCCAGCAGACCAACAGGAGGTTGGACCGGGGAGCTGTTTTTT
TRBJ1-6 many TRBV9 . CASSVVSEGSPLHF TGTGCCAGCAGCGTAGTTTCGGAGGGTTCACCCCTCCACTTT
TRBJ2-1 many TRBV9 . CASSVEGSFYNEQFF TGTGCCAGCAGCGTAGAAGGTAGCTTTTACAATGAGCAGTTCTTC
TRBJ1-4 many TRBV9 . CASSVVGSTNEKLFF TGTGCCAGCAGCGTAGTGGGCTCAACTAATGAAAAACTGTTTTTT
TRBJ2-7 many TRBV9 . CASSVLGDGRYEQYF TGTGCCAGCAGCGTCCTAGGGGACGGACGATACGAGCAGTACTTC
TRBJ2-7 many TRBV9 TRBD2 CASSVGGLAGGSEQYF TGTGCCAGCAGCGTAGGAGGGCTAGCGGGAGGGAGCGAGCAGTACTTC
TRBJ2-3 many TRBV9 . CASSLGTSTDTQYF TGTGCCAGCAGCCTCGGGACTAGCACAGATACGCAGTATTTT
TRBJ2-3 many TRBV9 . CASSVGVDSTDTQYF TGTGCCAGCAGCGTAGGAGTGGATAGCACAGATACGCAGTATTTT